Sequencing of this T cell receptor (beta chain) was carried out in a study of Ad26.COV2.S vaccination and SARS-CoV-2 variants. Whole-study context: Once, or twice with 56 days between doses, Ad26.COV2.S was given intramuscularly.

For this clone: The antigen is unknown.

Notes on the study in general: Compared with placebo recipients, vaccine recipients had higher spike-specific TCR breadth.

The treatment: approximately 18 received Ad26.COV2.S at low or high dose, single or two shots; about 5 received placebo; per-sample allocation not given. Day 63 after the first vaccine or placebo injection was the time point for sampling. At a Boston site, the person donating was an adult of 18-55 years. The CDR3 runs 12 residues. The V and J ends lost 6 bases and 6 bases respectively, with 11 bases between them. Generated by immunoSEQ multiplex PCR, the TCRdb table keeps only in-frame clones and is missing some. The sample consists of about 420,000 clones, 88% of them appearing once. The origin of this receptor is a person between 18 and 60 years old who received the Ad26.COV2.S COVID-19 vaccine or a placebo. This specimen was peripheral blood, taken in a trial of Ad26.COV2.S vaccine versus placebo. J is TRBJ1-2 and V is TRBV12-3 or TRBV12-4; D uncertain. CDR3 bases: TGTGCCAGCAGCCTATTAAAGCATGGCTACACCTTC. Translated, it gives CASSLLKHGYTF.